The TCR beta chain described here comes from a study of T-cell memory formation after mild COVID-19 (dated by TCRdb to about 2021). Notes on the research overall: TCR sequence clusters from the two donors were largely donor specific. T-cell clones expanding and contracting after mild COVID-19 in a couple of donors were tracked by longitudinal TCRalpha and TCRbeta repertoire sequencing. Two young, previously healthy adult volunteers, one female and one male, were included in the cohort. Beyond this particular receptor, the publication reports: Some responding clones were detected in pre-infection memory, suggesting pre-existing cross-reactive memory T cells joined the SARS-CoV-2 response. The study included only a couple of mild cases, and larger cohorts that include severe cases with pre-infection samples were judged to be necessary. Clones contracting from day 15 to 85 had balanced CD4/CD8 phenotypes, while a second wave expanding from day 15 to 37 was biased towards CD4+. SARS-CoV-2 specificity was not confirmed for the second-wave clones peaking on day 37. Contracting CD4+ clones appeared mostly in the CM and EM memory subsets, whereas CD8+ clones were enriched in EMRA.

TCRdb records Illumina NovaSeq 6000 as the sequencer. Using 5'RACE with constant-segment primers, TCRalpha and TCRbeta cDNA libraries were constructed, with sample barcodes and unique molecular identifiers added in the process. RNA was extracted from every sample with Trizol reagent. The libraries were amplified in two PCR steps, and the second step added a second sample barcode and Illumina TruSeq adapters. The libraries were sequenced on an Illumina NovaSeq using 2 x 150 bp paired-end reads. The original methods were these. Demultiplexing of reads and collapsing into UMI-guided consensus sequences were performed with migec v1.2.7. Using mixcr v2.1.11, the UMI consensuses were aligned to TRA and TRB V and J templates and assembled into clonotypes. A clonotype was counted as expanded or contracted only when both edgeR and NoisET called the clonotype significant, with the noise models trained on biological replicates. For edgeR calls, the cutoffs were a false discovery rate-adjusted p below 0.01 and a log2 fold-change threshold of 1. As an exploratory analysis of dynamics, max-normalized trajectories of the 1000 most abundant clonotypes were examined by PCA with hierarchical clustering. Each responding clone was given a CD4 or CD8 phenotype based on the CD4+ and CD8+ repertoires, which had been sequenced separately. TCRdb trimmed the raw reads at Q25, called clones with MiXCR and kept productive beta chains. Each CDR3 protein gets just one entry, which takes the most common genes and DNA from the rows behind it. The V and J calls shown here were made by TCRdb, not taken from the authors' results. This sample gives more than 150,000 distinct CDR3 sequences in total; around a sixth of them show up just once. Of the sample, around 3.9% is held by the ten largest clones.

In this sample, this clonotype turned up a few times. Its cognate antigen has yet to be identified. Qualities for individual bases were not recorded, and no much larger clone is one base off. Ficoll-Paque density gradient centrifugation was the method used to isolate PBMCs. The clonotype comes from a man between 18 and 29 years old who had mild COVID-19 (a few samples of this study predate the infection). The sample titles of this study are shuffled in the database, so cell type and time point are left out; the donor was told from shared clones. Specimen: PBMCs or a T cell subset sorted from them (not recorded which).

The CDR3 reads as follows: CSVARGVAFF. Read as DNA, the sequence is TGCAGCGTTGCGCGGGGTGTCGCTTTCTTT. The V and J genes are TRBV29-1 and TRBJ1-1, with no confident D gene call. CDR1 and CDR2 are drawn from the germline V gene: SQVTM, ANQGSEA. The CDR3 holds 10 amino acids from the cysteine to the phenylalanine. The CDR3 DNA has 30 bases and is translated from base 1. V drops 4 bases and J drops 11 bases, leaving 11 bases in between. Reference TRBV29-1 and TRBJ1-1 genes cover what lies past the CDR3, so the full variable domain is SAVISQKPSRDICQRGTSLTIQCQVDSQVTMMFWYRQQPGQSLTLIATANQGSEATYESGFVIDKFPISRPNLTFSTLTVSNMSPEDSSIYLCSVARGVAFFGQGTRLTVV.